The text below deals with one T cell receptor beta chain. What it recognizes is unknown. Per the germline V gene, CDR1 is LNHDA and CDR2 is SQIVND (reference sequence). Deletions cut 6 bases from V and 1 base from J, with 12 bases between. This CDR3 comprises 14 residues. Stated treatment: roughly 10-day PBMC culture with coronavirus spike peptide pools or control peptides (ViraFEST assay). This record comes from a study of vaccination and CD4 T cells after COVID-19. The overall study: Convalescent individuals numbered four females and six males, two being Hispanic. Median draw time for post-COVID samples was 85 to 110 days post-diagnosis (range 35 to 161).

An Oncomine TCR Beta short-read assay was used to sequence the DNA from cultured CD4+ T cells. Someone extracted genomic DNA from cultured CD4+ T cells. TCRdb re-called the PCR reads with MiXCR, one entry per CDR3 protein. The sample includes 15,000 to 20,000 distinct CDR3 sequences, 45% to 60% of them seen just once. J is TRBJ1-1 and V is TRBV19; possible D gene TRBD1, 6 bases. This TCR was recovered from a human donor who had recovered from COVID-19. The starting material was CD4+ T cells from blood, cultured in vitro, obtained after SARS-CoV-2 vaccination. In nucleotides, the CDR3 is TGTGCCAGTAGCCCAACAGGGAAGAACACTGAAGCTTTCTTT. Protein product: CASSPTGKNTEAFF.